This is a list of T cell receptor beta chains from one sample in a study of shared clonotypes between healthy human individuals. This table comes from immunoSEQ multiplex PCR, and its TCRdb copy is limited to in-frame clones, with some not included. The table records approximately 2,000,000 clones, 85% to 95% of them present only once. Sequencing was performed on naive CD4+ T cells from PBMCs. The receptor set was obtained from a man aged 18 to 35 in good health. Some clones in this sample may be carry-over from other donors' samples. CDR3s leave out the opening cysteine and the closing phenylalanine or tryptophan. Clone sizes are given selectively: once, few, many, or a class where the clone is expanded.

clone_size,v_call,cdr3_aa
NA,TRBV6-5,ASSYSGIYEQY
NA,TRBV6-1,ASSYGLSSYEQY
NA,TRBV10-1,ASSRGSGSYEQY
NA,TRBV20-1,SADARGEQY
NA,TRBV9,ASSAGTSGSIQETQY
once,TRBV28,ASKRWQSEAF
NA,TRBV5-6,ASSLGLAPDEQF
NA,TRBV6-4,ASRAQGGSTEAF
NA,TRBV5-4,ASSLAGAAGTDTQY
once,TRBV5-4,ASSSRTSPNTGELF
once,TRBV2,ANNTGTGNYNEQF
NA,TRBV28,ASGTSGELQETQY
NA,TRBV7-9,ASSPPGQGAGYT
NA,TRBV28,ASSFVPRNQPQH
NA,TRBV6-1,ASIRQLNTEAF
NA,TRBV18,ASSPKDSLNEKLF
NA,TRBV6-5,ASSYKAGAGANVLT
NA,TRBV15,ATSRARDTLYEQY
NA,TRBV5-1,ASSRTTLGAGNTIY
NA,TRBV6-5,ASWGRVRTEAF
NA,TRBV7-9,ASTIGADTQY
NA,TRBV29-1,SVEDRQGRGLEKLF
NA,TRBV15,ATSRVELVGRTRTDTQY
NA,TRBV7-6,ASSLALGQGEETQY
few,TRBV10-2,ASSESIEWNTEAF